This T cell receptor beta chain was captured in a study of blood T cell repertoires in COVID-19. Study information: Specimens from acute and convalescent COVID-19 originated in the United States, Italy and Spain. Sources were T cells, B-cell-depleted T cells, or PBMCs; the material itself was cDNA or gDNA.

This CDR3 comprises 15 residues. Per the germline V gene, CDR1 is KGHSH and CDR2 is LQKENI. V lost 3 bases and J lost 0; bases outside the gene matches: 4. As originally analysed: Reference gene primer amplification in the assay estimated nucleated cell counts. Profiling relied on immunoSEQ multiplex PCR, and the TCRdb table lists in-frame clones only, not all of them. Clone size and V and J calls were adopted from that table, with D and trimming inferred from the DNA. The sample lists 120,000 to 150,000 clones, more than 75% seen once, with 3.5% to 4.5% in the top ten. V is TRBV18 and J is TRBJ1-1, with 7 nucleotides matching TRBD1. The sample was peripheral blood. This receptor was obtained from a woman aged 40 to 49 with acute or convalescent COVID-19. The CDR3 sequence: CASSPGQHMNTEAFF. The CDR3 bases are TGTGCCAGCTCACCGGGACAGCACATGAACACTGAAGCTTTCTTT.